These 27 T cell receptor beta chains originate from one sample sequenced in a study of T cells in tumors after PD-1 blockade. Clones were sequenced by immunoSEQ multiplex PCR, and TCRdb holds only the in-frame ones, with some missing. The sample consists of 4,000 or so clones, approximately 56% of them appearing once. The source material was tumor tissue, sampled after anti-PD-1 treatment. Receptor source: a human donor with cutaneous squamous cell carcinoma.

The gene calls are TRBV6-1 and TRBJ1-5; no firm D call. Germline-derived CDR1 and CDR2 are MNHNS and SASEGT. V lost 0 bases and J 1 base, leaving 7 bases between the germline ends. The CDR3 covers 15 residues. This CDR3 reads CASSEASGSNQPQHF. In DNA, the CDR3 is TGTGCCAGCAGTGAAGCGTCGGGGAGCAATCAGCCCCAGCATTTT.

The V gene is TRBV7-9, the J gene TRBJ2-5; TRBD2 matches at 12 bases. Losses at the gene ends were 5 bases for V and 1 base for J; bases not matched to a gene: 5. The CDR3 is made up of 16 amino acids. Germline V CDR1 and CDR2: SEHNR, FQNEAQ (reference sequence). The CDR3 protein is CASSNRTSGAQETQYF. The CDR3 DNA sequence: TGTGCCAGCAGCAACCGGACTAGCGGGGCCCAAGAGACCCAGTACTTC.

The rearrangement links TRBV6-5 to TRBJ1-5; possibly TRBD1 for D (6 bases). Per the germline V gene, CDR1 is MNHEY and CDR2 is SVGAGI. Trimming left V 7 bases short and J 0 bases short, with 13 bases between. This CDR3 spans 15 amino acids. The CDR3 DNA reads TGTGCCAGCAATTCCGGGGGCTATAGCAATCAGCCCCAGCATTTT. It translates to CASNSGGYSNQPQHF.

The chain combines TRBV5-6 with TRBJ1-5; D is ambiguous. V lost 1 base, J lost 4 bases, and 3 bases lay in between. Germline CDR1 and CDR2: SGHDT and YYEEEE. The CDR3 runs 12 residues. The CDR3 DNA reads TGTGCCAGCAGCTTGTATAATCAGCCCCAGCATTTT. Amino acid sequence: CASSLYNQPQHF.

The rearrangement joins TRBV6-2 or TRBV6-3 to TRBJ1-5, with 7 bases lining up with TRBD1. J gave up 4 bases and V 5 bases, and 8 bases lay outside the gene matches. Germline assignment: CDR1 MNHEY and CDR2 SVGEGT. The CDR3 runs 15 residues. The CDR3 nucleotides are TGTGCCAGCAGTCCCCAGGGGGTAAATAATCAGCCCCAGCATTTT. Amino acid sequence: CASSPQGVNNQPQHF.

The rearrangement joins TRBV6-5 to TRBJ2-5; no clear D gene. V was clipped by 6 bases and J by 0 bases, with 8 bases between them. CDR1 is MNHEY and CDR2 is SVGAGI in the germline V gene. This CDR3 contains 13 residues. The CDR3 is CASSRPNQETQYF. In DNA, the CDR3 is TGTGCCAGCAGCCGACCGAACCAAGAGACCCAGTACTTC.

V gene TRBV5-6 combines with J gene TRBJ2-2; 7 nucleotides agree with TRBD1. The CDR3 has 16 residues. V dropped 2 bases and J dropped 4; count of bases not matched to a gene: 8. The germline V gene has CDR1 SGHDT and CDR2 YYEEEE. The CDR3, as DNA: TGTGCCAGCAGCTTTCTCCGGGACAGCCTCACCGGGGAGCTGTTTTTT. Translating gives CASSFLRDSLTGELFF.

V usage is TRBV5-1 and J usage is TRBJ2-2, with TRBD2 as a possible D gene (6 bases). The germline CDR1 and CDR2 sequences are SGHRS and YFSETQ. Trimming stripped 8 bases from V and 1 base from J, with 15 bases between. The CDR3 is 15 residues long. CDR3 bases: TGCGCCAGTCAATGGGGGGACCTGAACACCGGGGAGCTGTTTTTT. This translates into CASQWGDLNTGELFF.

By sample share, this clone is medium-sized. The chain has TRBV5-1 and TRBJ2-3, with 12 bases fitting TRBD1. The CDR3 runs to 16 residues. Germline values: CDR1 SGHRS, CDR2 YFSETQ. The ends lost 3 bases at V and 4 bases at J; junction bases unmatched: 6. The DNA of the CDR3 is TGCGCCAGCAGCTACCAGGGGACAGGGGGCCCAGATACGCAGTATTTT. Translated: CASSYQGTGGPDTQYF.

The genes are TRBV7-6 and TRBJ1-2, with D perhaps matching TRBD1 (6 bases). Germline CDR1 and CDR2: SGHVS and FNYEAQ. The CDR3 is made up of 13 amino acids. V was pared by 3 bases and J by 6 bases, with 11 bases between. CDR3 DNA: TGTGCCAGCAGCTTTGCGGGGGCTGATGGCTACACCTTC. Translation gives CASSFAGADGYTF.

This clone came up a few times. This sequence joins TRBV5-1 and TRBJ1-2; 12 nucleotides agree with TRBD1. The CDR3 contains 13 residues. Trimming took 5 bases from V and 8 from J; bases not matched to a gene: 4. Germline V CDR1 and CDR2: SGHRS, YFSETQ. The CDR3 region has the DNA TGCGCCAGCAGGGATGGGACAGGGGGCGGCTACACCTTC. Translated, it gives CASRDGTGGGYTF. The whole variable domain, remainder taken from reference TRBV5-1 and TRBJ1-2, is KAGVTQTPRYLIKTRGQQVTLSCSPISGHRSVSWYQQTPGQGLQFLFEYFSETQRNKGNFPGRFSGRQFSNSRSEMNVSTLELGDSALYLCASRDGTGGGYTFGSGTRLTVV.

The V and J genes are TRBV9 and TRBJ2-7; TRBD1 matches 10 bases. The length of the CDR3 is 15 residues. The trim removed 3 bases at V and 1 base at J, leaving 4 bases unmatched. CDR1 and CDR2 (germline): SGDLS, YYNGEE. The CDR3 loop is CASSADRGLSYEQYF. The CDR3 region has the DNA TGTGCCAGCAGCGCTGACAGGGGGCTTTCCTACGAGCAGTACTTC.

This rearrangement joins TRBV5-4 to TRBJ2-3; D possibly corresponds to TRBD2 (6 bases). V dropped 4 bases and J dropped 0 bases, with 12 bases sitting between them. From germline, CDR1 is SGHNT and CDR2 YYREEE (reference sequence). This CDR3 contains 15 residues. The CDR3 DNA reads TGTGCCAGCAGCGCGGGACCGGTTAGCACAGATACGCAGTATTTT. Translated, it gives CASSAGPVSTDTQYF.

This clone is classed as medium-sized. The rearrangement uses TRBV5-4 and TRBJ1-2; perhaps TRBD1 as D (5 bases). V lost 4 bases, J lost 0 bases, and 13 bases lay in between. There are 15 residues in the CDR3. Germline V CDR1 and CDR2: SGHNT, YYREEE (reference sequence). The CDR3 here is CASSRLGDPNYGYTF. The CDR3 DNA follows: TGTGCCAGCAGCCGATTGGGGGACCCTAACTATGGCTACACCTTC.

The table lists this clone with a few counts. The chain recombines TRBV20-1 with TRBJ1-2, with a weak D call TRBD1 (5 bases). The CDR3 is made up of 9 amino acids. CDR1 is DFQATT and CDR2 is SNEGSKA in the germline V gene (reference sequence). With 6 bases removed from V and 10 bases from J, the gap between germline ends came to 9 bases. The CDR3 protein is CSAPGSYTF. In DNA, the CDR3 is TGCAGTGCCCCAGGGTCCTACACCTTC.

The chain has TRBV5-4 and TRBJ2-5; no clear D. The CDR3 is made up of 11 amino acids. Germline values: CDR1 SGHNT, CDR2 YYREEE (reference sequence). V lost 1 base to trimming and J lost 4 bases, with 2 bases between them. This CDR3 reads CASSLRETQYF. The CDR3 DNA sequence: TGTGCCAGCAGCTTGAGAGAGACCCAGTACTTC.

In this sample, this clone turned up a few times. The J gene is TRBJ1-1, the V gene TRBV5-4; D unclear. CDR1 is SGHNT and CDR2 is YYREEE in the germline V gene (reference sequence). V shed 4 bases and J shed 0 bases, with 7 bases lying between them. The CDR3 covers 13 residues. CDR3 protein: CASSRFMNTEAFF. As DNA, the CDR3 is TGTGCCAGCAGCCGGTTCATGAACACTGAAGCTTTCTTT.

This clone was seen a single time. In DNA form, the CDR3 reads TGTGCCAGCAACCCGGGACAGGGAACAGATACGCAGTATTTT. Translating gives CASNPGQGTDTQYF. This chain links TRBV6-4 with TRBJ2-3; 9 bases fit TRBD1. Unmatched junction bases numbered 5, after V lost 7 bases and J lost 3 bases. This CDR3 region has 14 residues. CDR1 and CDR2 (germline): MRHNA, SNTAGT.

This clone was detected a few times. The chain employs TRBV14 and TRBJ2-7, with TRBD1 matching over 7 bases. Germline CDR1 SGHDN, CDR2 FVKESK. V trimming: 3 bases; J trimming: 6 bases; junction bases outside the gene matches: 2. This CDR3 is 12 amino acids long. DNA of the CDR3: TGTGCCAGCAGCCAGACAGGGATCGAGCAGTACTTC. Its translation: CASSQTGIEQYF.

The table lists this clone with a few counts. The CDR3 DNA reads as TGTGCCAGCAGGACAGGACAGGGGGCATACGAGCAGTACTTC. It encodes CASRTGQGAYEQYF. The J gene is TRBJ2-7, the V gene TRBV25-1, with 11 bases fitting TRBD1. CDR3 length: 14 residues. Germline loops: CDR1 MGHDK, CDR2 SYGVNS. J lost 4 bases, V lost 6 bases, and 5 bases had no gene match.

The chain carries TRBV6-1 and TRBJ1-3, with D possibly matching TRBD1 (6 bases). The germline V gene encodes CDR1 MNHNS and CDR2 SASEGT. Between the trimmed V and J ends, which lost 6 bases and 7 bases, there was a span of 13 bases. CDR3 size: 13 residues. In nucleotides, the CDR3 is TGTGCCAGCAGCAGTCGGGACACTAACACCATATATTTT. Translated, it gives CASSSRDTNTIYF.

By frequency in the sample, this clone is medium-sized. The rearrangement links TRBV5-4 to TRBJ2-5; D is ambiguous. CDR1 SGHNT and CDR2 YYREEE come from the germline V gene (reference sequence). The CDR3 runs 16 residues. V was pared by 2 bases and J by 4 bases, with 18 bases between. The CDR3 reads CASSFGFVSDRETQYF. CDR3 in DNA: TGTGCCAGCAGCTTTGGGTTCGTCAGCGACCGAGAGACCCAGTACTTC.

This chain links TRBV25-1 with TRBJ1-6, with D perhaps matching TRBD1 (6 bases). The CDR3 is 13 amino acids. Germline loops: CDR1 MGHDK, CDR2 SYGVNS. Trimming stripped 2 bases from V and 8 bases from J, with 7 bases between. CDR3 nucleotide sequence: TGTGCCAGCAGTGAACAGGGGTATTCACCCCTCCACTTT. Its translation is CASSEQGYSPLHF.

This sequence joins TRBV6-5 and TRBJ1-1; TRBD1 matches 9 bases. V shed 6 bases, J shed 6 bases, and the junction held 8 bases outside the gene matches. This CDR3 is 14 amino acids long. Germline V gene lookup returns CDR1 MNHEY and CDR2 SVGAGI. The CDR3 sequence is CASSPGQGSAEAFF. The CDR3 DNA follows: TGTGCCAGCAGCCCGGGACAGGGAAGCGCTGAAGCTTTCTTT.

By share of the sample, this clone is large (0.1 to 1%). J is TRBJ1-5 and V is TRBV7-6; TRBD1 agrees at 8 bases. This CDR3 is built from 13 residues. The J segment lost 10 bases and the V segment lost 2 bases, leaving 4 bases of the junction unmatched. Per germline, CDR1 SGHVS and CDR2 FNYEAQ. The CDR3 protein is CASSLTDREPQHF. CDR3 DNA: TGTGCCAGCAGCTTAACGGACAGGGAACCCCAGCATTTT.

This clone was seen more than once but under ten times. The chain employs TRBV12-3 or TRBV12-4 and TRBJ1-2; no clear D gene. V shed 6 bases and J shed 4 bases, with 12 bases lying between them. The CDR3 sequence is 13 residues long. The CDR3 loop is CASSPGQSYGYTF. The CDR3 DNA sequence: TGTGCCAGCAGCCCCGGGCAGTCCTATGGCTACACCTTC.

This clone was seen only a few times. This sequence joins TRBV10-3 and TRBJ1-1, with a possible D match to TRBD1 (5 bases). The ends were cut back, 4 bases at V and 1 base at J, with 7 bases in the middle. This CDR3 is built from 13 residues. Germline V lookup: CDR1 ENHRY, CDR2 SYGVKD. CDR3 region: CAISVTENTEAFF. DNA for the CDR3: TGTGCCATCAGTGTGACAGAGAACACTGAAGCTTTCTTT.